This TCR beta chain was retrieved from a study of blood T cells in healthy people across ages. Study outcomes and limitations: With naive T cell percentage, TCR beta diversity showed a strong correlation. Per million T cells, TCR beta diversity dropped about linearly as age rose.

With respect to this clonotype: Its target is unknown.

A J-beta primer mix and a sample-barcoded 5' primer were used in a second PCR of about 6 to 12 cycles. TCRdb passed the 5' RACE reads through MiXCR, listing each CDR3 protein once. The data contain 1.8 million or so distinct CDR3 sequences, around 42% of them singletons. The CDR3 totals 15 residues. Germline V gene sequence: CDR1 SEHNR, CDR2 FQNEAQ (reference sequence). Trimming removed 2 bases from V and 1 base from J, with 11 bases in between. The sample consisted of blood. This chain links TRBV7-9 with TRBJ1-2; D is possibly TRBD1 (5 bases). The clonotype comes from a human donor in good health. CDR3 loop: CASSLNPGLNYGYTF. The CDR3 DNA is TGTGCCAGCAGCTTAAATCCGGGGCTTAACTATGGCTACACCTTC.